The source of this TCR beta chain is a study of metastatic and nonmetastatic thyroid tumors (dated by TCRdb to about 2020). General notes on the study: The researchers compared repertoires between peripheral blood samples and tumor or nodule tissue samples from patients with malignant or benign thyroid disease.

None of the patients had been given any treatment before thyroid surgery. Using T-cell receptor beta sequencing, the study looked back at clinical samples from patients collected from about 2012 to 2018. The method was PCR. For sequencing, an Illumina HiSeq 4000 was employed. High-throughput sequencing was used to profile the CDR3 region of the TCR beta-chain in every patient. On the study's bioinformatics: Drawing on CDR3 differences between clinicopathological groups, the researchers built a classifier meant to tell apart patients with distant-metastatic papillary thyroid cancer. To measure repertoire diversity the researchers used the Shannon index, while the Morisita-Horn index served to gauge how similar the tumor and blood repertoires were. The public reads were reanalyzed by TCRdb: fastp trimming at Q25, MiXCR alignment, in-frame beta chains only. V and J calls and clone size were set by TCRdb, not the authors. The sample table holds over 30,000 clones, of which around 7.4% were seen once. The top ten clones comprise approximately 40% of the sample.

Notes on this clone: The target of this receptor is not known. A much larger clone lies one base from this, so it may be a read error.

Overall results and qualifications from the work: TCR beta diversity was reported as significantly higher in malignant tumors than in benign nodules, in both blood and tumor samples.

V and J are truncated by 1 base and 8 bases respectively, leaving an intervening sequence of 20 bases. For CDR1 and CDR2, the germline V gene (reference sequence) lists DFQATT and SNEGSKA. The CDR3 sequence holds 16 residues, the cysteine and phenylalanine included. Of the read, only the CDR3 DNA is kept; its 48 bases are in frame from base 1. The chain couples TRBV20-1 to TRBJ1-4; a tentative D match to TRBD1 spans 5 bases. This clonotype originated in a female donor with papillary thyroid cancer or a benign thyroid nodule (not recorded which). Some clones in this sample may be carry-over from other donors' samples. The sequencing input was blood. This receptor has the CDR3 CSARAPLKGSGEKLFF. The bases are TGCAGTGCTAGAGCCCCCTTAAAGGGGTCCGGGGAAAAACTGTTTTTT.